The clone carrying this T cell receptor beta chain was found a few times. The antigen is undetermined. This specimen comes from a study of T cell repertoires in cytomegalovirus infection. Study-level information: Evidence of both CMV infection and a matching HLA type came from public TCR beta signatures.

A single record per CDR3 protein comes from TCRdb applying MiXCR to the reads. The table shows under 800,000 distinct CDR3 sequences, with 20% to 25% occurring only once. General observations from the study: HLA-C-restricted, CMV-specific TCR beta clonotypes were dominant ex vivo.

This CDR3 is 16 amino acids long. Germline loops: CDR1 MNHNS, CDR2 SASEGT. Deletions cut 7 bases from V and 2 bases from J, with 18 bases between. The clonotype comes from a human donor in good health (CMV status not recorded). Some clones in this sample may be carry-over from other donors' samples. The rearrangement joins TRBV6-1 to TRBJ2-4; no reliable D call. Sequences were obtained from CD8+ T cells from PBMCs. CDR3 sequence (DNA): TGTGCCAGCAACGAAGTCACCATGGTATCCAAAAACATTCAGTACTTC. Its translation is CASNEVTMVSKNIQYF.